These T cell receptor beta chains were read from a single sample in a study of persistence of HIV-infected CD4 T cells. Their specific antigens are unknown. TCRdb's table, derived via immunoSEQ multiplex PCR, lists solely in-frame clones and lacks some. The data contain about 30,000 clones, 65% to 90% of them seen just once; the ten biggest clones take up more than 0.85%. The material was CD4+ T cells sorted from PBMCs after roughly 18-hour stimulation, obtained from a patient who received antiretroviral therapy. The receptor source for this set is an adult man with HIV who was CMV-seropositive. Each CDR3 is given with its conserved first and last residue. The D gene is left open where the match is weak. Size tells how often a clone was seen (once, few, many) or the class of an expanded clone, and some rows leave it out.

- TRBJ2-2 TRBD2 TRBV5-1 TGCGCCAGCAGCCCGGGGGGGATGAACACCGGGGAGCTGTTTTTT CASSPGGMNTGELFF
- TRBJ2-2 TRBD1 TRBV27 TGTGCCAGCAGCTTCCGACAGGGGTTCGGGGAGCTGTTTTTT CASSFRQGFGELFF
- TRBJ2-5 TRBD2 TRBV4-2 TGTGCCAGCAGCGCCCGGGGGGAGTACCAAGAGACCCAGTACTTC CASSARGEYQETQYF
once TRBJ1-2 - TRBV30 TGTGCCTGGAGAAGAAGGGGGGATGGCTACACCTTC CAWRRRGDGYTF
few TRBJ1-1 TRBD1 TRBV7-3 TGTGCCAGCAGCTTACGACAGGGATATGAAGCTTTCTTT CASSLRQGYEAFF
- TRBJ1-1 TRBD1 TRBV6-5 TGTGCCAGCAGCAACACAGGGGCGCGCACTGAAGCTTTCTTT CASSNTGARTEAFF
- TRBJ2-7 TRBD2 TRBV9 TGTGCCAGCAGCTCTAGTTGGACTAGCGATTGGGGCGAGCAGTACTTC CASSSSWTSDWGEQYF
- TRBJ2-7 TRBD1 TRBV6-2/TRBV6-3 TGTGCCAGCAGTTCATACCGGGACAGCGCATCCTACGAGCAGTACTTC CASSSYRDSASYEQYF
- TRBJ1-6 - TRBV7-8 TGTGCCAGCAGCCTTAGAGGGGGGGGACGGACTTTTTCACCCCTCCACTTT CASSLRGGGRTFSPLHF
- TRBJ2-2 - TRBV4-2 TGTGCCAGCAGCCAAGACAGTGGGGCCGGGGAGCTGTTTTTT CASSQDSGAGELFF
once TRBJ1-1 - TRBV6-5 TGTGCCAGCAGTTCTCACATCAGGGCGAACACTGAAGCTTTCTTT CASSSHIRANTEAFF
- TRBJ1-1 - TRBV7-2 TGTGCCAGCAGCTTATCTGCGAGGAGCCGAACCGCTGAAGCTTTCTTT CASSLSARSRTAEAFF
- TRBJ2-3 - TRBV5-1 TGCGCCAGCAGCTTGGCCAGAAGCGCAGATACGCAGTATTTT CASSLARSADTQYF
- TRBJ2-1 - TRBV25-1 TGTGCCAGCAGTTCACTCAGGGGCAAAGAGCAGTTCTTC CASSSLRGKEQFF
- TRBJ1-4 - TRBV9 TGTGCCAGCAGCCCTCAGGTGGGGAATGAAAAACTGTTTTTT CASSPQVGNEKLFF
- TRBJ2-7 TRBD2 TRBV6-5 TGTGCCAGCAGGGGGAGGGTGAATACTATTTACGAGCAGTACTTC CASRGRVNTIYEQYF
few TRBJ2-1 TRBD2 TRBV18 TGTGCCAGCTCACCACCGGGCGGGGGGCTTTACAATGAGCAGTTCTTC CASSPPGGGLYNEQFF
- TRBJ2-5 - TRBV5-1 TGCGCCAGCAGCAAGGGTTTACAAGAGACCCAGTACTTC CASSKGLQETQYF
- TRBJ2-3 - TRBV14 TGTGCCAGCAGCCAGGGGGCTAGATCTGATACGCAGTATTTT CASSQGARSDTQYF
- TRBJ1-1 - TRBV6-2/TRBV6-3 TGTGCCAGCAGCGACCGCACGAACACTGAAGCTTTCTTT CASSDRTNTEAFF
- TRBJ2-5 - TRBV19 TGTGCCAGTAGTATAAGAGAGACCCAGTACTTC CASSIRETQYF
- TRBJ1-3 TRBD1 TRBV7-8 TGTGCCAGCAGCACGGGGACAGGCGGAAACACCATATATTTT CASSTGTGGNTIYF
once TRBJ2-7 - TRBV10-3 TGTGCCATCAGTGAAGGGGTAAATCGGATCTACGAGCAGTACTTC CAISEGVNRIYEQYF
- TRBJ1-2 - TRBV19 TGTGCCAACCACCGACAGGCCGGTTATGGCTACACCTTC CANHRQAGYGYTF
- TRBJ2-7 TRBD1 TRBV5-1 TGCGCCAGCAGCTTGGGGGGACAGGGTTACGAGCAGTACTTC CASSLGGQGYEQYF
- TRBJ2-1 - TRBV7-8 TGTGCCAGCAGCTCCTCCAAGGGTCAATTTCGCAATGAGCAGTTCTTC CASSSSKGQFRNEQFF
- TRBJ2-3 TRBD2 TRBV5-8 TGTGCCAGCAGCCCCCGGACTAGCGGGGCATTTACGCAGTATTTT CASSPRTSGAFTQYF
few TRBJ2-2 - TRBV6-5 TGTGCCAGCTCTCGACTCAACGCGAACACCGGGGAGCTGTTTTTT CASSRLNANTGELFF
once TRBJ2-2 TRBD1 TRBV18 TGTGCCAGCTCTCGACAGGGGGCGAACACCGGGGAGCTGTTTTTT CASSRQGANTGELFF
once TRBJ1-2 - TRBV7-2 TGTGCCAGCAGCTCGAATATTAACTATGGCTACACCTTC CASSSNINYGYTF
- TRBJ2-6 TRBD2 TRBV19 TGTGCCAGTAGTATCGTGCGGGGGAACTCTCCCACTGGGGCCAACGTCCTGACTTTC CASSIVRGNSPTGANVLTF
- TRBJ2-1 - TRBV6-2/TRBV6-3 TGTGCCAGCAGTCCATACAATGAGCAGTTCTTC CASSPYNEQFF
- TRBJ2-7 TRBD2 TRBV5-1 TGCGCCAGCAGCAGGAGCGGGGGGGCCTACGAGCAGTACTTC CASSRSGGAYEQYF
once TRBJ2-5 - TRBV7-2 TGTGCCAGCAGCTTAAGGGCAGGGAGCCCGCAAGAGACCCAGTACTTC CASSLRAGSPQETQYF
- TRBJ1-5 - TRBV4-3 TGCGCCAGCAGCCAAGAAACAGCAATACAGCCCCAGCATTTT CASSQETAIQPQHF
- TRBJ2-5 TRBD1 TRBV27 TGTGCCAGCAGCCATGTCCGGGACAGCCGCGAGAGACGGTACTTC CASSHVRDSRERRYF
few TRBJ1-2 - TRBV5-6 TGTGCCAGCAGCTTCCAGGCTAGTGAGTTTACCTTC CASSFQASEFTF
few TRBJ2-2 - TRBV7-9 TGTGCCAGCGGATCTAGCCGCTCTGACGGGGAGCTGTTTTTT CASGSSRSDGELFF
- TRBJ2-7 TRBD2 TRBV7-9 TGTGCCAGCAGCCGTCTAGCGGGGCAAAACGAGCAGTACTTC CASSRLAGQNEQYF
- TRBJ1-6 - TRBV18 TGTGCCAGCTCAACCAGCCGCTCCTCGAATTCACCCCTCCACTTT CASSTSRSSNSPLHF
- TRBJ1-2 TRBD1 TRBV6-5 TGTGCCAGCAGAAAAGACAGGGCTAATGGCTACACCTTC CASRKDRANGYTF
- TRBJ2-5 TRBD1 TRBV2 TGTGCCAGCAGTGAAGCGCGAACAGGGGGCGAAGAGACCCAGTACTTC CASSEARTGGEETQYF
- TRBJ1-1 - TRBV4-3 TGCGCCAGCAGCCAAGATAAGCCGGGAGGGGTTCTCTCGAACACTGAAGCTTTCTTT CASSQDKPGGVLSNTEAFF